The clone carrying this TCR beta chain was detected a few times. Its antigen is not known. This sample stems from a study of post-analysis software for immune sequencing data. Study information: The disease courses spanned relapsing-remitting, secondary progressive and progressive-relapsing forms of multiple sclerosis.

The study, taken as a whole, reports: Relative to controls, patients had five TRBV segments at higher frequency, with TRBV5-6, TRBV5-1 and TRBV20-1 among these.

Per the germline V gene, CDR1 is MNHEY and CDR2 is SVGEGT. V dropped 5 bases and J dropped 4 bases, with 14 bases sitting between them. This CDR3 comprises 14 residues. The TCR beta cDNA libraries contained unique molecular identifiers. TCRdb re-called the PCR reads through MiXCR, storing one row per CDR3 protein. The data hold some 240,000 distinct CDR3 sequences, with 35% to 40% observed a single time. The chain links TRBV6-2 or TRBV6-3 to TRBJ1-1, with D possibly TRBD1 on 5 matching bases. This receptor was identified in a girl aged 5-17 years with multiple sclerosis. Sequencing input: blood. The CDR3 sequence: CASSRQGSGTEAFF. For the CDR3, the DNA is TGTGCCAGCAGTAGGCAGGGAAGCGGCACTGAAGCTTTCTTT.